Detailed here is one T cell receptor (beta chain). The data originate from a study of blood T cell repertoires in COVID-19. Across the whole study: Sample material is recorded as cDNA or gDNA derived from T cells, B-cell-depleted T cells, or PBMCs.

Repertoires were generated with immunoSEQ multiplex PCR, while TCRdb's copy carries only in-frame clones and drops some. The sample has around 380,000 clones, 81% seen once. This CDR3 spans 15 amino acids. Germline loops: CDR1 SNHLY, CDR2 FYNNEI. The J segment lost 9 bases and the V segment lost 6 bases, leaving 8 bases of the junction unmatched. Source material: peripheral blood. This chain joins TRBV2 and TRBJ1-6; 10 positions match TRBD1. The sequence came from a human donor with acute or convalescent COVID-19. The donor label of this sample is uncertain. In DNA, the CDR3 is TGTGCCAGCAGACTGGGGGGGACAGGGGTTTCACCCCTCCACTTT. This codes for CASRLGGTGVSPLHF.